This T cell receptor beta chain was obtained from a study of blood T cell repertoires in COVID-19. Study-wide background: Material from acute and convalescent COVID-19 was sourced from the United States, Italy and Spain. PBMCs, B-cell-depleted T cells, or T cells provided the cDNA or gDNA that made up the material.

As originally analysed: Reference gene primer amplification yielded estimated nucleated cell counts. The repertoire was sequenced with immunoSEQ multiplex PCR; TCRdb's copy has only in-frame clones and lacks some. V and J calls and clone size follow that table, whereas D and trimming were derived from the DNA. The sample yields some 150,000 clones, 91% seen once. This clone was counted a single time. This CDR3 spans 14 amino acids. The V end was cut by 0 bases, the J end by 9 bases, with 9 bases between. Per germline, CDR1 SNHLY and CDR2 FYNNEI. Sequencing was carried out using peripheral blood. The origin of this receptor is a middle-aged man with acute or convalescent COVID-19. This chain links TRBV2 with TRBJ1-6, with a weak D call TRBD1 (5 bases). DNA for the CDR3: TGTGCCAGCAGTGAAGCGCTTCAGGGTTCACCCCTCCACTTT. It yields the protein CASSEALQGSPLHF.